This entry features one TCR beta chain sequence. Its antigen is undetermined. This entry is derived from a study of shared clonotypes between healthy human individuals. Study-level results: Non-shared clonotypes had lower generation probabilities than those shared by all four donors.

The CDR3 has 12 amino acids. Trimming removed 4 bases from V and 6 bases from J, with 10 bases in between. The V gene's germline CDR1 is SGHTS and CDR2 YDEGEE. Clones were read by immunoSEQ multiplex PCR, and TCRdb kept only the in-frame ones, dropping some. The sample contains over a million clones, about 80% of which appear only once. The chain combines TRBV5-8 with TRBJ1-1, with D perhaps matching TRBD1 (6 bases). Source material: memory CD4+ T cells from PBMCs. The subset: CD45RA-negative fraction. The sequence was collected from a man aged 18 to 29 in good health. Some clones in this sample may be carry-over from other donors' samples. As DNA, the CDR3 is TGTGCCAGCAGCACCAGGACAGCTGAAGCTTTCTTT. This gives the protein CASSTRTAEAFF.